This TCR beta chain emerged from a study of shared clonotypes between healthy human individuals. Germline V gene sequence: CDR1 SGHTA, CDR2 FQGNSA. This CDR3 region has 17 residues. V dropped 1 base and J dropped 1 base, with 14 bases sitting between them. The assay was immunoSEQ multiplex PCR, and TCRdb's table has in-frame clones only and misses some. Among about a million clones listed, roughly 80% were seen once. This receptor was taken from a man aged 18 to 35 in good health. Some clones in this sample may be carry-over from other donors' samples. The sequenced sample consisted of memory CD4+ T cells from PBMCs. Subset: CD45RA-negative fraction. The chain recombines TRBV7-2 with TRBJ1-5, with D possibly being TRBD1 (5 bases). The CDR3: CASSLESAGISNQPQHF. Written as DNA, the CDR3 is TGTGCCAGCAGCTTAGAGAGCGCAGGGATAAGCAATCAGCCCCAGCATTTT.